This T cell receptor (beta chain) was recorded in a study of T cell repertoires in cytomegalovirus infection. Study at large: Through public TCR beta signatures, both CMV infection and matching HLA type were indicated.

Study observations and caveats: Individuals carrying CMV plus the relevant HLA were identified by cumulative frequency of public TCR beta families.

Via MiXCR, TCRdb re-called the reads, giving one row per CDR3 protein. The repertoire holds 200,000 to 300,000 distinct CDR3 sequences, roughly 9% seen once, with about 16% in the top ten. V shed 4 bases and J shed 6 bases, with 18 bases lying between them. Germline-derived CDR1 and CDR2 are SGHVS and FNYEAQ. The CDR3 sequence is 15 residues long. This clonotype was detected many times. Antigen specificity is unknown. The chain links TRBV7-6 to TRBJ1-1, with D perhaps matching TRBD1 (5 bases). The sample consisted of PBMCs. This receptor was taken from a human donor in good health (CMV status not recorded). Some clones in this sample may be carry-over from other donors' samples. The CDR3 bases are TGTGCCAGCAGCTCTACCGGGACCACGGCCGCTGAAGCTTTCTTT. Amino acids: CASSSTGTTAAEAFF.